The 30 T cell receptor beta chains given below trace back to one sample, sequenced in a study of CD8+ T cells in alopecia areata. Sorting of pooled cutaneous lymph node cells used CD4, CD8alpha, NKG2D, NKG2ACE and other markers. After isolation, RNA underwent reverse transcription to generate cDNA as the sequencing template. Libraries were prepared by immunoSEQ multiplex PCR; TCRdb keeps only in-frame clonotypes and omits some of them. Sampling found 270,000 or so clones, none seen once. Sequenced: CD4+ T cells sorted from a lymph node. The receptors were sampled from a C3H/HeJ mouse with alopecia areata. The strain is characterized by the MHC haplotype H2-k.

Concerning this clone: Mouse gene names apply. The CDR3 end is not reached by the read, which stops 4 residues before it; the germline J gene fills it in. The V gene is TRBV5, the J gene TRBJ2-2; weak D call: TRBD1 (5 bases). From germline, CDR1 is LGHNA and CDR2 YNLKQL (reference sequence). The CDR3 has 13 residues. CDR3 sequence: CASSQERGGQLYF. Partial CDR3 DNA: TGTGCCAGCAGCCAAGAGAGGGGCGGG.

As concerns this clone: The genes and germline here are from mouse. The observed sequence ends 4 residues before the CDR3 terminus, with the missing tail filled in from the germline J gene. V and J are TRBV1 and TRBJ2-5, with D hard to call. This CDR3 region has 15 residues. The V gene's germline CDR1 is NSQYPW and CDR2 LRSPGD (reference sequence). The V gene lost 3 bases and the J gene lost 0 bases, with 10 bases spanning the gap. CDR3 region: CTCSAIIINQDTQYF. CDR3 DNA, as far as it was read: TGCACCTGCAGTGCGATCATAATTAACCAAGAC.

With regard to this clone: The genes are named according to mouse. Read sequence stops 4 residues before the CDR3 end, and the germline J gene provides the missing end. Other DNA variants within this sample encode the same CDR3. V gene TRBV19 combines with J gene TRBJ2-1; 14 bases are a match to TRBD2. The germline V gene encodes CDR1 FNHDT and CDR2 SITEND (reference sequence). The CDR3 extends over 15 amino acids. CDR3 protein: CASTGTGGARAEQFF. CDR3 DNA, as far as it was read: TGTGCCAGCACCGGGACTGGGGGGGCGCGGGCT.

On this clone itself: Each gene name is a mouse one. The sequence runs out 4 residues before the end of the CDR3; the remainder is reconstructed from the germline J gene. The sample holds other DNA sequences that translate to the same CDR3. The gene calls are TRBV13-1 and TRBJ1-2, with D perhaps matching TRBD1 (6 bases). V lost 7 bases, J lost 0 bases, and 13 bases lay in between. Germline V lookup: CDR1 NSHNY, CDR2 SYGAGN. The CDR3 length is 14 residues. CDR3 sequence: CASSSGTTNSDYTF. The sequenced CDR3 bases are TGTGCCAGCTCCTCCGGGACAACAAACTCC.

In this sample, this clone turned up a few times. Gene names follow the mouse nomenclature. The sequenced fragment ends 4 residues before the CDR3 boundary, so the rest is inferred from the germline J gene. The chain couples TRBV1 to TRBJ2-3; 7 nucleotides align to TRBD2. Germline values: CDR1 NSQYPW, CDR2 LRSPGD (reference sequence). V was clipped by 3 bases and J by 0 bases; unmatched bases: 3. There are 15 residues in the CDR3. The chain's CDR3 is CTCSALGDSAETLYF. CDR3 DNA, as far as it was read: TGCACCTGCAGTGCTCTGGGGGATAGTGCAGAA.

This clone was counted between two and nine times. Gene names follow the mouse nomenclature. The read comes to an end 4 residues before the CDR3 does, leaving the germline J gene to fill in the end. V usage is TRBV1 and J usage is TRBJ2-3; 11 bases align to TRBD2. CDR1 is NSQYPW, CDR2 LRSPGD, per germline (reference sequence). The J segment lost 1 base and the V segment lost 2 bases, leaving 5 bases of the junction unmatched. The CDR3 runs 17 residues. The CDR3 loop is CTCSAKTGGVGAETLYF. CDR3 DNA (partial): TGCACCTGCAGTGCAAAGACTGGGGGGGTGGGTGCAGAA.

Of note for this clone: Genes and germline are mouse. CDR3 in amino acids: CAKKQGGYAEQFF. CDR3 bases read: TGTGCAAAAAAACAGGGGGGCTATGCT. V gene TRBV16 combines with J gene TRBJ2-1; the match to TRBD1 covers 8 bases. Read sequence stops 4 residues before the CDR3 end, and the germline J gene provides the missing end. The CDR3 is made up of 13 amino acids. V dropped 10 bases and J dropped 3; count of bases not matched to a gene: 5. Germline CDR1 SGHSA, CDR2 FRNQAP.

This clone has just a few counts. Mouse names are used for the genes. The CDR3 is cut off 4 residues early in the read; its end comes from the germline J gene. This chain links TRBV13-1 with TRBJ2-3, with 7 bases that match TRBD2. The V segment lost 6 bases and the J segment 0 bases; nucleotides outside the gene matches: 4. Germline assignment: CDR1 NSHNY and CDR2 SYGAGN. The CDR3 length is 14 residues. The CDR3 spells CASNWGTSAETLYF. Incomplete CDR3 DNA: TGTGCCAGCAACTGGGGCACTAGTGCAGAA.

Concerning this clone itself: Gene and germline names: mouse. Coverage ceases 4 residues before the CDR3 finishes, and the germline J gene fills in the end. V is TRBV5 and J is TRBJ2-7; TRBD1 is a possible D gene (6 bases). From germline, CDR1 is LGHNA and CDR2 YNLKQL (reference sequence). This CDR3 comprises 12 residues. Incomplete CDR3 DNA: TGTGCCAGCAGCCAAGGGACAGAT. Protein sequence: CASSQGTD. The CDR3 as a whole reads CASSQGTDEQYF.

This clone was picked up a small number of times. The genes and germline here are from mouse. The read terminates 4 residues ahead of where the CDR3 ends, so the germline J gene completes it. The chain carries TRBV17 and TRBJ2-2; 10 nucleotides agree with TRBD2. The CDR3 runs 14 residues. J gave up 6 bases and V 2 bases, and 0 bases lay outside the gene matches. Germline V lookup: CDR1 MNHDT, CDR2 YYDKIL. The CDR3 protein is CASSRTGGAGQLYF. The covered CDR3 bases are TGTGCTAGCAGTAGAACTGGGGGGGCCGGG.

This clone showed up just a few times. Genes and germline come from the mouse. Sequencing ends 4 residues short of the CDR3 end; the germline J gene provides the rest. J is TRBJ1-2 and V is TRBV1; D is possibly TRBD1 (6 bases). This CDR3 region has 15 residues. The V gene's germline CDR1 is NSQYPW and CDR2 LRSPGD (reference sequence). The V end was cut by 4 bases, the J end by 0 bases, with 12 bases between. The sequenced part of the CDR3 DNA is TGCACCTGCAGTGTCCCGGGACAATCAAACTCC. Protein product: CTCSVPGQSNS. The whole CDR3 region reads CTCSVPGQSNSDYTF.

Comment on this clone: Germline and genes here are mouse. The observed sequence ends 4 residues before the CDR3 terminus, with the missing tail filled in from the germline J gene. The sample contains more than one DNA sequence encoding this CDR3. The chain couples TRBV19 to TRBJ2-4; D possibly uses TRBD1 or TRBD2 (5 bases each). The CDR3 runs to 14 residues. Trimming pared 0 bases from V and 3 bases from J, leaving 8 bases between. Per the germline V gene, CDR1 is FNHDT and CDR2 is SITEND (reference sequence). This CDR3 is CASSIGGGQNTLYF. CDR3 DNA, as far as it was read: TGTGCCAGCAGTATAGGGGGCGGACAAAAC. The complete variable domain, with remaining parts taken from reference TRBV19 and TRBJ2-4, reads GGIITQTPKFLIGQEGQKLTLKCQQNFNHDTMYWYRQDSGKGLRLIYYSITENDLQKGDLSEGYDASREKKSSFSLTVTSAQKNEMAVFLCASSIGGGQNTLYFGAGTRLSVL.

Notes on this clone: Germline and genes here are mouse. The read ends 4 residues early relative to the CDR3; the germline J gene fills the gap. The V and J genes are TRBV19 and TRBJ2-7; tentatively, D is TRBD1 (6 bases). The germline V gene encodes CDR1 FNHDT and CDR2 SITEND (reference sequence). The V and J ends lost 2 bases and 3 bases respectively, with 15 bases between them. The CDR3 runs to 15 residues. CDR3 DNA, as far as it was read: TGTGCCAGCAGTATCCGCATGGGACAAAACTAT. Its translation: CASSIRMGQNY. The CDR3 in its entirety is CASSIRMGQNYEQYF. The entire variable domain, with the rest obtained from reference TRBV19 and TRBJ2-7, is as follows: GGIITQTPKFLIGQEGQKLTLKCQQNFNHDTMYWYRQDSGKGLRLIYYSITENDLQKGDLSEGYDASREKKSSFSLTVTSAQKNEMAVFLCASSIRMGQNYEQYFGPGTRLTVL.

Comments on this clone: Mouse germline and gene names are used. The read ends 4 residues shy of where the CDR3 ends; the end is completed using the germline J gene. The V gene is TRBV5, the J gene TRBJ2-1; D may be TRBD1 (6 bases). From germline, CDR1 is LGHNA and CDR2 YNLKQL (reference sequence). V shed 0 bases and J shed 3 bases, with 12 bases lying between them. CDR3 length: 16 residues. The CDR3 spells CASSQDQRTVYAEQFF. Incomplete CDR3 DNA: TGTGCCAGCAGCCAAGATCAAAGGACAGTCTATGCT.

This clone was detected a few times. Gene names are mouse gene names. Coverage ceases 4 residues before the CDR3 finishes, and the germline J gene fills in the end. Other DNA sequences of this sample code for an identical CDR3. V gene TRBV13-3 combines with J gene TRBJ2-3; TRBD1 might be the D (6 bases). CDR1 is NNHDY, CDR2 SYVADS, per germline. V gave up 0 bases and J gave up 0 bases, with 8 bases separating them. This CDR3 has 15 residues. The CDR3 spells CASSDAGTSAETLYF. The DNA read from the CDR3 is TGTGCCAGCAGTGATGCGGGGACAAGTGCAGAA.

This clone was picked up a small number of times. Genes and germline come from the mouse. With the read ending 4 residues before the CDR3 end, the germline J gene is used to fill in that end. The gene calls are TRBV13-1 and TRBJ2-3, with 9 nucleotides matching TRBD1. Germline V gives CDR1 NSHNY, CDR2 SYGAGN. The J segment lost 4 bases and the V segment lost 0 bases, leaving 3 bases of the junction unmatched. The CDR3 is made up of 15 amino acids. CDR3 DNA, as far as it was read: TGTGCCAGCAGTGATGCAGGGACAGGGCCAGAA. Amino acids: CASSDAGTGPE. The complete CDR3 protein is CASSDAGTGPETLYF.

Concerning this clone: The genes and germline here are from mouse. The read terminates 4 residues ahead of where the CDR3 ends, so the germline J gene completes it. The V gene is TRBV5, the J gene TRBJ2-2; 11 bases align to TRBD2. Germline CDR1 is LGHNA and CDR2 is YNLKQL (reference sequence). V was clipped by 0 bases and J by 2 bases; unmatched bases: 2. The CDR3 runs 17 residues. The covered CDR3 bases are TGTGCCAGCAGCCAAGATAGGACTGGGGGGAACACCGGG. Translation: CASSQDRTGGNTG. In full, the CDR3 is CASSQDRTGGNTGQLYF.

This clone was seen a handful of times. The gene symbols are mouse symbols. From the germline J gene comes the end of the CDR3, since the read stops 4 residues before it. The sample has other DNA sequences that encode this CDR3 too. This chain uses TRBV5 with TRBJ2-3; 11 bases line up with TRBD2. The CDR3 loop spans 15 amino acids. From germline, CDR1 is LGHNA and CDR2 YNLKQL (reference sequence). With 2 bases clipped from V and 3 bases from J, the junction kept 1 base outside the gene matches. The CDR3 sequence is CASSQTGGAAETLYF. The CDR3 bases that were read are TGTGCCAGCAGCCAAACTGGGGGGGCCGCAGAA.

This clone was seen a handful of times. Mouse gene names apply. The CDR3 end falls 4 residues outside the read, so it is completed with the germline J gene. The chain employs TRBV13-3 and TRBJ2-5; 8 nucleotides agree with TRBD2. CDR3 length: 15 amino acids. From germline, CDR1 is NNHDY and CDR2 SYVADS. CDR3 sequence reads: CASSDGRGGPDTQYF. CDR3 DNA (partial): TGTGCCAGCAGTGATGGGAGGGGGGGGCCAGAC.

Remarks on this clone: These gene names are mouse names. The missing CDR3 end, 4 residues past where the read stops, is filled in from the germline J gene. This sequence joins TRBV13-3 and TRBJ1-1, with TRBD1 as a possible D gene (6 bases). The germline V and J ends were trimmed by 4 bases and 0 bases, with 10 bases remaining between them. The CDR3 consists of 14 residues. Germline V gene lookup returns CDR1 NNHDY and CDR2 SYVADS. This CDR3 reads CASSQGQANTEVFF. Partial CDR3 DNA: TGTGCCAGCAGTCAGGGACAAGCAAACACA.

Notes on this clone: The gene names here belong to mouse. The read terminates 4 residues before the CDR3 end, so the remaining end is supplied by the germline J gene. The chain has TRBV31 and TRBJ2-7, with D perhaps TRBD1 (5 bases). The V end lost 2 bases, the J end lost 1 base, and 6 bases lay between the germline ends. CDR1 and CDR2 (germline): GKSSPN, SITVG. This CDR3 region has 12 residues. Incomplete CDR3 DNA: TGTGCCTGGAGTTCAGGGTCCTAT. Translation: CAWSSGSY. The complete CDR3 protein is CAWSSGSYEQYF. The complete variable domain, with remaining parts taken from reference TRBV31 and TRBJ2-7, reads AQTIHQWPVAEIKAVGSPLSLGCTIKGKSSPNLYWYWQATGGTLQQLFYSITVGQVESVVQLNLSASRPKDDQFILSTEKLLLSHSGFYLCAWSSGSYEQYFGPGTRLTVL.

Worth noting for this clone: Mouse names are used for the genes. The read gets to within 4 residues of the CDR3 end, and the germline J gene fills in the rest. The chain recombines TRBV13-2 with TRBJ2-7; 11 bases fit TRBD1. V lost 3 bases and J lost 2; bases outside the gene matches: 7. The CDR3 is 16 residues long. Germline CDR1 is NNHNN and CDR2 is SYGAGS (reference sequence). The CDR3 reads CASGGPGTGGTYEQYF. Incomplete CDR3 DNA: TGTGCCAGCGGTGGTCCCGGGACAGGGGGGACCTAT.

This clone was found many times. Mouse gene names apply. Read coverage stops 4 residues before the CDR3 terminus; the germline J gene supplies the remainder. This specimen includes other DNA sequences encoding the same CDR3. The rearrangement uses TRBV13-1 and TRBJ2-2; 7 positions match TRBD1. The V segment lost 3 bases and the J segment 2 bases; nucleotides outside the gene matches: 1. CDR1 NSHNY and CDR2 SYGAGN come from the germline V gene. The CDR3 has 14 residues. The CDR3 loop is CASSGGQNTGQLYF. The sequenced CDR3 bases are TGTGCCAGCAGTGGGGGACAGAACACCGGG.

This clone has a handful of counts. These gene names are mouse names. The read terminates 4 residues ahead of where the CDR3 ends, so the germline J gene completes it. The chain has TRBV31 and TRBJ2-5; 10 nucleotides agree with TRBD2. CDR3 length equals 15 residues. Germline lookup yields CDR1 GKSSPN and CDR2 SITVG. The CDR3 here is CAWSPRLGGADTQYF. The DNA read from the CDR3 is TGTGCCTGGAGTCCCCGACTGGGGGGAGCAGAC.

This clone was seen a handful of times. Mouse gene names and germline throughout. The sample has other DNA sequences that encode this CDR3 too. The sequenced CDR3 bases are TGTGCTAGCAGTAGAGATGTGGGGGGGGACACA. Protein: CASSRDVGGDT. The whole CDR3 sequence reads CASSRDVGGDTEVFF. V and J are TRBV17 and TRBJ1-1; a possible D gene is TRBD1 (5 bases). The read terminates 4 residues before the CDR3 end, so the remaining end is supplied by the germline J gene. The germline V gene has CDR1 MNHDT and CDR2 YYDKIL. The V end lost 0 bases, the J end lost 3 bases, and 11 bases lay between the germline ends. This CDR3 region has 15 residues.

There are many counts of this clone. Each gene name is a mouse one. Read data end 4 residues before the CDR3 end; the end is taken from the germline J gene. The rearrangement joins TRBV3 to TRBJ2-2; 7 nucleotides agree with TRBD1. V trimming: 1 base; J trimming: 4 bases; junction bases outside the gene matches: 6. Germline CDR1 and CDR2: SNHLY and FYNGKV (reference sequence). CDR3 length: 16 residues. CDR3 bases read: TGTGCCAGCAGCTTAGGCGGACAGGAGGCCACCGGG. As protein: CASSLGGQEATG. The full CDR3 is CASSLGGQEATGQLYF.

This clone has a handful of counts. Here the gene names and germline are mouse. The sequence runs out 4 residues before the end of the CDR3; the remainder is reconstructed from the germline J gene. Other DNA sequences from this sample encode an identical CDR3 as well. This chain joins TRBV5 and TRBJ2-2; D gene uncertain. V dropped 1 base and J dropped 1 base, with 4 bases sitting between them. The CDR3 is made up of 14 amino acids. CDR1 and CDR2 (germline): LGHNA, YNLKQL (reference sequence). CDR3 in amino acids: CASSQGQNTGQLYF. The part of the CDR3 DNA that was read is TGTGCCAGCAGCCAAGGACAAAACACCGGG.

Worth noting for this clone: Gene names and germline match the mouse. The CDR3 end is not reached by the read, which stops 3 residues before it; the germline J gene fills it in. The chain recombines TRBV19 with TRBJ1-6; 9 positions match TRBD1. TRBJ1-6 is an ORF; its function is uncertain. The V gene's germline CDR1 is FNHDT and CDR2 SITEND (reference sequence). The ends lost 4 bases at V and 6 bases at J; junction bases unmatched: 5. There are 15 residues in the CDR3. The CDR3: CASSPPTGGNSPLYF. Incomplete CDR3 DNA: TGTGCCAGCAGTCCTCCGACAGGGGGTAATTCGCCC.

This clone was observed at least ten times. Gene names refer to mouse genes. The read ends 3 residues before the CDR3 terminus; that terminus is restored from the germline J gene. The same CDR3 is also encoded by other DNA sequences in this sample. The V and J genes are TRBV1 and TRBJ1-6; D is perhaps TRBD1 (6 bases). TRBJ1-6 is an ORF, with its function uncertain. V was cut by 3 bases and J by 2 bases, with 8 bases left in between. Germline-derived CDR1 and CDR2 are NSQYPW and LRSPGD (reference sequence). The CDR3 spans 15 residues. CDR3 amino acids: CTCSAGTTYNSPLYF. CDR3 bases read: TGCACCTGCAGTGCCGGGACAACCTATAATTCGCCC.

This clone was detected a few times. Gene names refer to mouse genes. The read terminates 4 residues ahead of where the CDR3 ends, so the germline J gene completes it. V is TRBV19 and J is TRBJ2-1, with D perhaps TRBD1 (7 bases). CDR3 length: 15 residues. CDR1 is FNHDT and CDR2 is SITEND in the germline V gene (reference sequence). Trimming removed 2 bases at V and 2 bases at J, with 11 bases between. CDR3 sequence reads: CASSMRGGHYAEQFF. The CDR3 DNA, read in part, is TGTGCCAGCAGTATGAGAGGGGGCCACTATGCT.